These 19 T cell receptor beta chains came from one sample sequenced in a study of T cells in Graves' hyperthyroidism and ophthalmopathy. Amplified TCR beta CDR3 regions derived from RNA transcripts. First-round RT-PCR targeting the TCR CDR3 was performed with the HTBI primer set. In TCRdb, the multiplex PCR reads were re-called with MiXCR into one record per CDR3 protein. The sample lists under 250,000 distinct CDR3 sequences, approximately 25% occurring once. The sample consisted of blood. The receptors shown here come from a woman aged 40-49 years with Graves' ophthalmopathy.

This clonotype was recorded at least ten times. The rearrangement uses TRBV5-1 and TRBJ1-1; D unresolved. V lost 0 bases and J lost 0, with 6 bases in between. The germline gives CDR1 SGHRS, CDR2 YFSETQ. The CDR3 sequence is 14 residues long. The CDR3 DNA reads TGCGCCAGCAGCTTGGCAGCCATGAACACTGAAGCTTTCTTT. Translating it yields CASSLAAMNTEAFF.

This clonotype was found a few times. The chain carries TRBV27 and TRBJ2-7, with a weak D call TRBD1 (6 bases). The ends were cut back, 4 bases at V and 2 bases at J, with 12 bases in the middle. The CDR3 is made up of 14 amino acids. CDR1 MNHEY and CDR2 SMNVEV come from the germline V gene (reference sequence). The CDR3 nucleotides read TGTGCCAGCAGTTGGGCAGGGGCGGCCTACGAGCAGTACTTC. It codes for CASSWAGAAYEQYF.

This clonotype was recorded many times. The rearrangement links TRBV28 to TRBJ1-6; 8 bases are a match to TRBD1. The CDR3 extends over 15 amino acids. The germline CDR1 and CDR2 sequences are MDHEN and SYDVKM. The trim removed 5 bases at V and 10 bases at J, leaving 10 bases unmatched. The CDR3 DNA reads TGTGCCAGCAGTGCTGAGGACAGGGCGAACTCACCCCTCCACTTT. Its translation is CASSAEDRANSPLHF.

This chain links TRBV7-9 with TRBJ1-2; 10 bases are a match to TRBD1. CDR1 and CDR2 (germline): SEHNR, FQNEAQ (reference sequence). V lost 5 bases to trimming and J lost 8 bases; unmatched junction nucleotides: 8. This CDR3 is 14 amino acids long. CDR3 region: CASSSLDRGGGYTF. For the CDR3, the DNA is TGTGCCAGCAGCAGCTTGGACAGGGGGGGCGGCTACACCTTC.

The table lists this clonotype with a few counts. The genes are TRBV30 and TRBJ2-4; 7 bases are shared with TRBD1. The CDR3 runs 15 residues. The germline V gene has CDR1 GTSNPN and CDR2 SVGIG (reference sequence). After removal of 2 bases from V and 2 bases from J, the junction contained 6 bases not matched to a gene. CDR3 sequence (DNA): TGTGCCTGGAGTCACAGGGGAGCTTCCAAAAACATTCAGTACTTC. It translates to CAWSHRGASKNIQYF. The whole variable domain, filled in from reference TRBV30 and TRBJ2-4, reads SQTIHQWPATLVQPVGSPLSLECTVEGTSNPNLYWYRQAAGRGLQLLFYSVGIGQISSEVPQNLSASRPQDRQFILSSKKLLLSDSGFYLCAWSHRGASKNIQYFGAGTRLSVL.

The sample holds many counts of this clonotype. The rearrangement uses TRBV28 and TRBJ2-3, with D possibly matching TRBD2 (6 bases). The V end was cut by 3 bases, the J end by 7 bases, with 17 bases between. The CDR3 has 15 residues. Germline V lookup: CDR1 MDHEN, CDR2 SYDVKM. The CDR3 is CASSFGGARGNTQYF. CDR3 in DNA: TGTGCCAGCAGTTTTGGCGGGGCGCGCGGGAATACGCAGTATTTT.

This clonotype was counted ten times or more. A much more abundant neighbour one base away suggests this may be a read error. The chain combines TRBV10-3 with TRBJ1-1; 7 nucleotides agree with TRBD1. Germline values: CDR1 ENHRY, CDR2 SYGVKD. The CDR3 sequence is 15 residues long. CDR3 region: CAVRPDDRESTEAFF. The DNA of the CDR3 is TGTGCCGTCAGGCCCGACGACAGGGAGAGCACTGAAGCTTTCTTT.

This clonotype turned up a few times. V and J are TRBV6-2 or TRBV6-3 and TRBJ1-2, with 9 bases that match TRBD1. J was trimmed by 0 bases and V by 4 bases; bases with no gene match: 9. Germline loops: CDR1 MNHEY, CDR2 SVGEGT. The CDR3 contains 17 residues. The CDR3 sequence is CASSSHRTGDTNYGYTF. The CDR3 region has the DNA TGTGCCAGCAGTTCTCACCGGACAGGGGATACTAACTATGGCTACACCTTC.

In its sample, this clonotype was seen many times. This chain uses TRBV30 with TRBJ1-1; 7 bases are shared with TRBD1. The CDR3 is 13 residues long. V trimming: 3 bases; J trimming: 8 bases; junction bases outside the gene matches: 9. CDR1 GTSNPN and CDR2 SVGIG come from the germline V gene (reference sequence). CDR3 protein: CAWSPGTAYEAFF. In DNA, the CDR3 is TGTGCCTGGAGCCCAGGGACAGCCTACGAAGCTTTCTTT. The variable domain in full, with the rest retrieved from reference TRBV30 and TRBJ1-1, is SQTIHQWPATLVQPVGSPLSLECTVEGTSNPNLYWYRQAAGRGLQLLFYSVGIGQISSEVPQNLSASRPQDRQFILSSKKLLLSDSGFYLCAWSPGTAYEAFFGQGTRLTVV.

The sample holds many counts of this clonotype. The chain has TRBV9 and TRBJ2-4, with 8 bases matching TRBD2. The germline CDR1 and CDR2 sequences are SGDLS and YYNGEE. With 3 bases clipped from V and 5 bases from J, the junction kept 4 bases outside the gene matches. This CDR3 is built from 14 residues. The DNA of the CDR3 is TGTGCCAGCAGCGCTAGCGGGCACGAAAACATTCAGTACTTC. It yields the protein CASSASGHENIQYF.

This clonotype appeared many times. The J gene is TRBJ2-7, the V gene TRBV30, with 7 bases aligning to TRBD2. Germline V gene sequence: CDR1 GTSNPN, CDR2 SVGIG (reference sequence). The trim removed 4 bases at V and 0 bases at J, leaving 3 bases unmatched. The CDR3 length is 13 residues. As DNA, the CDR3 is TGTGCCTGGATGGGGAGGGACTCCTACGAGCAGTACTTC. Protein: CAWMGRDSYEQYF.

This clonotype was seen ten or more times. This rearrangement joins TRBV4-2 to TRBJ1-2; D remains unclear. The germline V gene has CDR1 LGHNA and CDR2 YNFKEQ. V dropped 1 base and J dropped 1 base, with 13 bases sitting between them. The CDR3 spans 16 residues. The CDR3 here is CASSQGFTDFNYGYTF. In DNA, the CDR3 is TGTGCCAGCAGCCAAGGGTTTACAGACTTTAACTATGGCTACACCTTC.

This clonotype was recorded at least ten times. The chain joins TRBV28 to TRBJ1-5; D not resolved. Germline CDR1 is MDHEN and CDR2 is SYDVKM. The length of the CDR3 is 16 residues. Trimming removed 4 bases from V and 2 bases from J, with 15 bases in between. The CDR3 bases are TGTGCCAGCAGTTCACGGGTCGGGGTAGGCAATCAGCCCCAGCATTTT. It is translated as CASSSRVGVGNQPQHF.

There are many counts of this clonotype. The chain is built from TRBV12-3 or TRBV12-4 and TRBJ2-2; perhaps TRBD1 as D (5 bases). The CDR3 loop spans 17 amino acids. Deletions cut 1 base from V and 0 bases from J, with 12 bases between. For the CDR3, the DNA is TGTGCCAGCAGTTTAGGAAGGGGCACCTCGAACACCGGGGAGCTGTTTTTT. It yields the protein CASSLGRGTSNTGELFF.

This clonotype was observed at least ten times. This chain joins TRBV20-1 and TRBJ2-2, with D tentatively TRBD2 (8 bases). Trimming stripped 6 bases from V and 5 bases from J, with 28 bases between. This CDR3 is 18 amino acids long. Germline lookup yields CDR1 DFQATT and CDR2 SNEGSKA (reference sequence). The CDR3 here is CSADDRDSTSGATGELFF. The CDR3 DNA sequence: TGCAGTGCCGACGACAGGGACTCAACTAGCGGAGCGACCGGGGAGCTGTTTTTT.

This clonotype was counted ten times or more. The rearrangement joins TRBV10-1 to TRBJ2-2, with D uncertain. Trimming left V 4 bases short and J 3 bases short, with 3 bases between. This CDR3 comprises 12 residues. From germline, CDR1 is WNHNN and CDR2 SYGVQD (reference sequence). CDR3 sequence (DNA): TGCGCCAGCAGTGCGGACACCGGGGAGCTGTTTTTT. It encodes CASSADTGELFF.

This clonotype was counted ten times or more. V and J are TRBV19 and TRBJ1-2; no reliable D call. CDR1 is LNHDA, CDR2 SQIVND, per germline (reference sequence). This CDR3 spans 16 amino acids. Between the trimmed V and J ends, which lost 3 bases and 4 bases, there was a span of 18 bases. The CDR3 spells CASSITSAITTYGYTF. Here the CDR3 DNA reads TGTGCCAGTAGTATTACCTCGGCCATTACGACCTATGGCTACACCTTC.

The chain carries TRBV6-5 and TRBJ2-7; D remains unclear. Germline loops: CDR1 MNHEY, CDR2 SVGAGI. V was cut by 2 bases and J by 2 bases, with 10 bases left in between. The CDR3 extends over 14 amino acids. DNA for the CDR3: TGTGCCAGCAGTTACACCCCCCTTGCCTACGAGCAGTACTTC. Encoded protein: CASSYTPLAYEQYF.

This clonotype was seen at least ten times. The genes are TRBV6-1 and TRBJ2-7, with 7 bases fitting TRBD1. Germline CDR1 reads MNHNS; CDR2 reads SASEGT. The CDR3 is 13 amino acids. Trimming at V came to 2 bases and at J to 7 bases, leaving 5 bases not matched to a gene. CDR3 residues: CASSELTGREQYF. CDR3 coding DNA: TGTGCCAGCAGTGAATTGACAGGGAGAGAGCAGTACTTC.